Listed here are 11 T cell receptor beta chains from one sample, sequenced in a study of blood T cells in healthy people across ages. Alongside a J-beta primer mix, a sample-barcoded 5' primer served in a second PCR lasting about 6 to 12 cycles. TCRdb analysed the 5' RACE reads with MiXCR anew, one entry per CDR3 protein. Of more than 1,000,000 distinct CDR3 sequences listed, approximately 25% are singletons. The same sample was also studied in work on T cells of mothers and their children.

Sequencing input: blood. The receptors derive from a girl aged 2 to 9 in good health.

Worth noting for this clonotype: At one end the junction does not follow the germline gene, possibly because of a read error. This chain connects TRBV7-2 to TRBJ2-5, with D possibly being TRBD2 (6 bases). The germline V gene encodes CDR1 SGHTA and CDR2 FQGNSA. This CDR3 is built from 14 residues. DNA for the CDR3: TGCGCCAGCAGCCCCCCCCGGAGGGAAGAGACCCAGTACTTC. It codes for CASSPPRREETQYF.

This chain connects TRBV19 to TRBJ2-7; a possible D gene is TRBD2 (6 bases). Germline CDR1 LNHDA, CDR2 SQIVND (reference sequence). V lost 8 bases and J 6 bases, leaving 20 bases between the germline ends. The CDR3 is made up of 14 amino acids. CDR3 region: CASASTGDGGEQYF. DNA for the CDR3: TGTGCCAGTGCTTCGACGGGAGACGGGGGCGAGCAGTACTTC.

The gene calls are TRBV7-3 and TRBJ1-1; 8 nucleotides line up with TRBD1. V was pared by 6 bases and J by 6 bases, with 9 bases of the junction left unmatched. CDR3 length equals 14 residues. Germline V gene lookup returns CDR1 SGHTA and CDR2 FQGTGA. The CDR3 bases are TGTGCCAGCAGATCTACAGGGGGATTATCTGAAGCTTTCTTT. Protein product: CASRSTGGLSEAFF. Full variable domain (rest looked up from reference TRBV7-3 and TRBJ1-1): GAGVSQTPSNKVTEKGKYVELRCDPISGHTALYWYRQSLGQGPEFLIYFQGTGAADDSGLPNDRFFAVRPEGSVSTLKIQRTERGDSAVYLCASRSTGGLSEAFFGQGTRLTVV.

There are a few counts of this clonotype. The chain links TRBV7-9 to TRBJ2-5, with 11 bases that match TRBD2. Trimming cost V 5 bases and J 7 bases; bases outside gene matches: 3. CDR3 length: 13 residues. Germline values: CDR1 SEHNR, CDR2 FQNEAQ (reference sequence). The CDR3 coding sequence is TGTGCCAGCAGCCGCCTAGCGGGAGGGACCCAGTACTTC. As protein: CASSRLAGGTQYF.

The V gene is TRBV11-2, the J gene TRBJ2-3; 9 bases align to TRBD2. There are 15 residues in the CDR3. The germline gives CDR1 SGHAT, CDR2 FQNNGV. The J segment lost 5 bases and the V segment lost 6 bases, leaving 9 bases of the junction unmatched. Written as DNA, the CDR3 is TGTGCCAGCAGTCCCAGCGGGAGGATAGGAGATACGCAGTATTTT. It yields the protein CASSPSGRIGDTQYF. Variable domain in full (rest from reference TRBV11-2 and TRBJ2-3): EAGVAQSPRYKIIEKRQSVAFWCNPISGHATLYWYQQILGQGPKLLIQFQNNGVVDDSQLPKDRFSAERLKGVDSTLKIQPAKLEDSAVYLCASSPSGRIGDTQYFGPGTRLTVL.

This chain connects TRBV7-9 to TRBJ2-1; D unclear. This CDR3 has 17 residues. V dropped 1 base and J dropped 0 bases, with 13 bases sitting between them. Germline values: CDR1 SEHNR, CDR2 FQNEAQ (reference sequence). CDR3 region: CASSLDLAAVSYNEQFF. For the CDR3, the DNA is TGTGCCAGCAGCTTAGATCTGGCCGCGGTCTCCTACAATGAGCAGTTCTTC.

This clonotype was detected a few times. The chain uses TRBV7-2 and TRBJ2-7; a weak D match, TRBD2 (5 bases). In germline, CDR1 is SGHTA, CDR2 FQGNSA. V was trimmed by 4 bases and J by 3 bases, leaving 10 bases between them. The CDR3 contains 13 residues. For the CDR3, the DNA is TGTGCCAGCAGCTCCGCAGCGGACTACGAGCAGTACTTC. It is translated as CASSSAADYEQYF.

The chain links TRBV29-1 to TRBJ2-5; 8 bases agree with TRBD2. The DNA end favors TRBJ2-7, so the J call may be wrong. Germline lookup yields CDR1 SQVTM and CDR2 ANQGSEA. The CDR3 has 16 amino acids. The DNA of the CDR3 is TGCAGCATCAAGGGGACTAGTCTAAGGTCCCCCTACGAGCAGTACTTC. Amino acid sequence: CSIKGTSLRSPYEQYF.

This clonotype has just a few counts. The gene calls are TRBV20-1 and TRBJ1-1, with TRBD1 matching 7 bases. Germline V gene data show CDR1 as DFQATT and CDR2 as SNEGSKA (reference sequence). The junction had 6 bases not matched to a gene; V was cut back by 6 bases and J by 8 bases. The CDR3 covers 11 residues. CDR3 sequence reads: CSARRDREAFF. CDR3 in DNA: TGCAGTGCCCGCCGGGACAGAGAAGCTTTCTTT.

The chain combines TRBV10-1 with TRBJ2-4; no definite D call. From germline, CDR1 is WNHNN and CDR2 SYGVQD (reference sequence). V was trimmed by 10 bases and J by 11 bases, leaving 15 bases between them. This CDR3 contains 11 residues. CDR3 protein: CAIRKGPLQYF. Written as DNA, the CDR3 is TGCGCCATCAGGAAAGGCCCACTTCAGTACTTC.

The genes are TRBV29-1 and TRBJ2-3; the D gene is possibly TRBD2 (7 bases). The germline CDR1 and CDR2 sequences are SQVTM and ANQGSEA. V was shortened by 8 bases and J by 3 bases, with 15 bases between the two germline ends. The CDR3 is 13 amino acids. The CDR3 DNA reads as TGCAGCTCGTGGGAGGGGGAGACAGATACGCAGTATTTT. Protein sequence: CSSWEGETDTQYF.